Sequencing of this T cell receptor beta chain was carried out in a study of CD8 T cells in Susac syndrome. Study-wide results and limits: The authors acknowledged that their TCR sequencing and HLA analysis involved a relatively small number of individuals.

Random hexamers were used to reverse transcribe an amount of about 0.45 to 1 ug RNA. One entry per CDR3 protein, called by TCRdb with MiXCR from the immunoSEQ multiplex PCR reads. The table records around 120,000 distinct CDR3 sequences, roughly 94% of them present only once. Comment on this clonotype: Its cognate antigen is unknown.

The CDR3 sequence is 13 residues long. The germline V gene has CDR1 MNHEY and CDR2 SVGEGT. The V gene end was trimmed by 5 bases and the J gene end by 4 bases; junction bases not matched to a gene: 3. The sequenced target, TCR beta, came from blood CD8+ and CD4+ T cells. Negative isolation yielded the CD8+ and CD4+ T cells, while FACS enriched the TEMRA cells. The chain links TRBV6-2 or TRBV6-3 to TRBJ1-1; 8 bases map to TRBD1. Source material: CD4+ T cells from PBMCs. This clonotype was obtained from a human donor with multiple sclerosis. DNA for the CDR3: TGTGCCAGCAGTCCGGACAGGGTCACTGAAGCTTTCTTT. Its translation: CASSPDRVTEAFF.